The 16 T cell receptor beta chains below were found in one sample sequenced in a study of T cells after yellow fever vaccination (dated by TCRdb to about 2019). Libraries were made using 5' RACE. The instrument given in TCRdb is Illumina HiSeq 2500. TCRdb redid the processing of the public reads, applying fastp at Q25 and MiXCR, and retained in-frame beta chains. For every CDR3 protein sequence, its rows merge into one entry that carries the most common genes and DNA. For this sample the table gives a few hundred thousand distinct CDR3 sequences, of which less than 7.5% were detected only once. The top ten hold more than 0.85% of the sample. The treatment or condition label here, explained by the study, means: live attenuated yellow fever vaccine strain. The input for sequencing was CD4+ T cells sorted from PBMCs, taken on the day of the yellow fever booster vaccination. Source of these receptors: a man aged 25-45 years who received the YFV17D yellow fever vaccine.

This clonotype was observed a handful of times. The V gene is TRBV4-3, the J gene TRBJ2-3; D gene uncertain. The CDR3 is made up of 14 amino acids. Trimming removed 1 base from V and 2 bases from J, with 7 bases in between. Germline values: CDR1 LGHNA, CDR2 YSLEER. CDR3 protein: CASSQVVDTDTQYF. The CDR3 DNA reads TGCGCCAGCAGCCAAGTGGTGGACACAGATACGCAGTATTTT.

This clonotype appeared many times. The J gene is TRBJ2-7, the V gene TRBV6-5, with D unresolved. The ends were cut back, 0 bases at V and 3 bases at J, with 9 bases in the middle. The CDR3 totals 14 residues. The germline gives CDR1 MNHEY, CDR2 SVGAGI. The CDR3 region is CASSYSILNYEQYF. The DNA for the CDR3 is TGTGCCAGCAGTTACTCGATCCTAAACTACGAGCAGTACTTC.

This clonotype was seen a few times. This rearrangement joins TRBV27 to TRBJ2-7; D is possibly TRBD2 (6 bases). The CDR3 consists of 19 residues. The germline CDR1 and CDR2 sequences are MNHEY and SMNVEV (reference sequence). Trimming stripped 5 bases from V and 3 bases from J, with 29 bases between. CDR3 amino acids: CASSLRPGMWEDRDYEQYF. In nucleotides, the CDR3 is TGTGCCAGCAGTCTCAGACCGGGAATGTGGGAGGACCGTGACTACGAGCAGTACTTC.

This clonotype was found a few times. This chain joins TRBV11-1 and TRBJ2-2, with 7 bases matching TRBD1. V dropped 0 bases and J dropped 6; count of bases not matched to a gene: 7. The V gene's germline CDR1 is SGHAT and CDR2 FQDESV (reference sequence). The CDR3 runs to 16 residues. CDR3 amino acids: CASSLARTGSPGELFF. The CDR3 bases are TGTGCCAGCAGCTTAGCGCGGACAGGCAGTCCCGGGGAGCTGTTTTTT.

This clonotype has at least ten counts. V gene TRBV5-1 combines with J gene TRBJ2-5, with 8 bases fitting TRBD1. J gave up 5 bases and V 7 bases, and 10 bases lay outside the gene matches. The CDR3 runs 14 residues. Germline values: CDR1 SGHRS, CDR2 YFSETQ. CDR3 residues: CASCPGQVGETQYF. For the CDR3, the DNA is TGCGCCAGCTGCCCGGGACAGGTCGGCGAGACCCAGTACTTC.

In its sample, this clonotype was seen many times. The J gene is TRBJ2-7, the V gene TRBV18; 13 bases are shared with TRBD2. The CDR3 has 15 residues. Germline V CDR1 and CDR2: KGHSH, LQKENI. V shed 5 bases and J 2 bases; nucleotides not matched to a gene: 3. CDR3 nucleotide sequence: TGTGCCAGCTCAACGGGACTAGCGGGGACCTACGAGCAGTACTTC. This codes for CASSTGLAGTYEQYF.

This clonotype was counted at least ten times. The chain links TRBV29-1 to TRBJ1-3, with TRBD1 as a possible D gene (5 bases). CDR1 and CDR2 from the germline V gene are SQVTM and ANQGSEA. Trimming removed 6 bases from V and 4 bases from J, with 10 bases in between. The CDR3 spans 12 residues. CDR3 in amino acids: CSVAGRGNTIYF. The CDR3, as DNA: TGCAGCGTCGCAGGGCGCGGAAACACCATATATTTT.

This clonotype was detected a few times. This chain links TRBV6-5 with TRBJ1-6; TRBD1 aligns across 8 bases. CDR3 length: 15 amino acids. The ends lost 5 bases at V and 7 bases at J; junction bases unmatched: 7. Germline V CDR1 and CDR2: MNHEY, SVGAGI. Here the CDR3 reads CASSRPRDRNSPLHF. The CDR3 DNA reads TGTGCCAGCAGTCGCCCTCGGGACAGGAATTCACCCCTCCACTTT.

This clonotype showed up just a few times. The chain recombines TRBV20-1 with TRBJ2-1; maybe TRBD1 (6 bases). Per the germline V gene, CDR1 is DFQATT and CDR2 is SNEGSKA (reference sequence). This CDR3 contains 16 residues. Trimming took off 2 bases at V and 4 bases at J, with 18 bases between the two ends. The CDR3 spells CSARNPGQPPYNEQFF. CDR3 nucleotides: TGCAGTGCTAGAAATCCCGGACAGCCTCCTTACAATGAGCAGTTCTTC.

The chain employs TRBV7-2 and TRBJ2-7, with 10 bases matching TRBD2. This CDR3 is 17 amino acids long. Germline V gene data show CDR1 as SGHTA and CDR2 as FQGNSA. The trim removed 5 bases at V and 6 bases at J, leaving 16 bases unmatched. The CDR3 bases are TGTGCCAGCAGCCCTCCTCCACTAGCGGGAACGGGAGGCGAGCAGTACTTC. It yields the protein CASSPPPLAGTGGEQYF.

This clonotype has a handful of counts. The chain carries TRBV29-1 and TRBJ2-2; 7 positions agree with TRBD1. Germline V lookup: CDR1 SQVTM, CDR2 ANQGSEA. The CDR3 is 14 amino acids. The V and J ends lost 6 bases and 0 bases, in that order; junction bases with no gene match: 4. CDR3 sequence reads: CSVRQGSNTGELFF. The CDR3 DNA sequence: TGCAGCGTGCGACAGGGTTCGAACACCGGGGAGCTGTTTTTT.

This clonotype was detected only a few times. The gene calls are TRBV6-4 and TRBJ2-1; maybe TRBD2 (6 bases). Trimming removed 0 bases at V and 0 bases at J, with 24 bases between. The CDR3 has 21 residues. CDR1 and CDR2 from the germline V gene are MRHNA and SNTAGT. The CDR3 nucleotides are TGTGCCAGCAGTGACTCGAGTTCGACTAGTCACTATACTAGCTCCTACAATGAGCAGTTCTTC. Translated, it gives CASSDSSSTSHYTSSYNEQFF.

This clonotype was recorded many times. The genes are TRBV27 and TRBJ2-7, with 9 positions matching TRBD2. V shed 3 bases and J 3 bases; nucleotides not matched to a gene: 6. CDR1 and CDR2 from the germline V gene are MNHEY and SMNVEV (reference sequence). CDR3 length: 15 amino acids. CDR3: CASSLSLAGSYEQYF. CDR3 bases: TGTGCCAGCAGTTTGAGCCTAGCGGGAAGCTACGAGCAGTACTTC.

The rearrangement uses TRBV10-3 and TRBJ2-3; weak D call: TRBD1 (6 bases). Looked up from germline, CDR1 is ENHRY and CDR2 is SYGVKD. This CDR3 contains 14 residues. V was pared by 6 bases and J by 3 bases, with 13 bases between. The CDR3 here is CAISPTGKTDTQYF. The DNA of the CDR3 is TGTGCCATCAGCCCGACAGGAAAAACAGATACGCAGTATTTT.

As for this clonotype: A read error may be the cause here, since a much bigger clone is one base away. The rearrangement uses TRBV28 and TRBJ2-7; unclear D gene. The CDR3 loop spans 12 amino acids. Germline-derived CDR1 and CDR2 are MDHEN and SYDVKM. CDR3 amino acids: CARSSTPYEQYF. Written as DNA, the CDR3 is TGTGCTCGCAGTTCGACCCCCTACGAGCAGTACTTC.

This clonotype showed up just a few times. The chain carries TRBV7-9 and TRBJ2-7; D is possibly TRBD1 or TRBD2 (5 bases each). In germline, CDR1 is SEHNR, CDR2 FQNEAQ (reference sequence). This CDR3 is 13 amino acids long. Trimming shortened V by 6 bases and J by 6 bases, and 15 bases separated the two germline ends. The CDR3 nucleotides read TGTGCCAGCAGTTTGGGGACGGCCGTCGAGCAGTACTTC. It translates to CASSLGTAVEQYF. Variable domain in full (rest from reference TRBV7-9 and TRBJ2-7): DTGVSQNPRHKITKRGQNVTFRCDPISEHNRLYWYRQTLGQGPEFLTYFQNEAQLEKSRLLSDRFSAERPKGSFSTLEIQRTEQGDSAMYLCASSLGTAVEQYFGPGTRLTVT.